This T cell receptor beta chain was observed in a study of identical twins. cDNA molecules carried unique molecular identifiers, and template switching added a universal primer site. TCRdb processed the 5' RACE reads anew with MiXCR; each CDR3 protein has one entry. The sample contains hundreds of thousands of distinct CDR3 sequences, 15% to 20% of which appear only once. Trimming pared 7 bases from V and 1 base from J, leaving 21 bases between. The length of the CDR3 is 17 residues. CDR1 is SEHNR and CDR2 is FQNEAQ in the germline V gene (reference sequence). In addition, the sample was reused for a study of T cells expressing NK-cell markers. That source reports: One of the eight sequenced donors was seronegative, whereas the other seven were HCMV-seropositive.

This receptor was identified in a woman under 30 in good health. Material: PBMCs. The chain links TRBV7-9 to TRBJ2-3; D gene unclear. The CDR3 DNA follows: TGTGCCAGCATTAACCCTGTAGTGGCCTACGGCACAGATACGCAGTATTTT. Protein: CASINPVVAYGTDTQYF. Combining the CDR3 with reference TRBV7-9 and TRBJ2-3 gives the whole variable domain DTGVSQNPRHKITKRGQNVTFRCDPISEHNRLYWYRQTLGQGPEFLTYFQNEAQLEKSRLLSDRFSAERPKGSFSTLEIQRTEQGDSAMYLCASINPVVAYGTDTQYFGPGTRLTVL.